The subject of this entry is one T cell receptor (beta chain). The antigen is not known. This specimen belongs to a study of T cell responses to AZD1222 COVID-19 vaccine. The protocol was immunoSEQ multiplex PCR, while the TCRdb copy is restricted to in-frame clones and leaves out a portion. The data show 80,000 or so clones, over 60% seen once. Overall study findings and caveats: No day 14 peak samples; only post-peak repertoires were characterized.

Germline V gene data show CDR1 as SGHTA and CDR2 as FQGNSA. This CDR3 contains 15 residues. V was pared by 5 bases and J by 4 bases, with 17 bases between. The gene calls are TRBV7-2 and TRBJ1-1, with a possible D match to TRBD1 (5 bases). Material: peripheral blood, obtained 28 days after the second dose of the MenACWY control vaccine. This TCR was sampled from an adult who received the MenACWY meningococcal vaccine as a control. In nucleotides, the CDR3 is TGTGCCAGCAGCAAGCAGGGCGGGCAGGGCACTGAAGCTTTCTTT. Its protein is CASSKQGGQGTEAFF.